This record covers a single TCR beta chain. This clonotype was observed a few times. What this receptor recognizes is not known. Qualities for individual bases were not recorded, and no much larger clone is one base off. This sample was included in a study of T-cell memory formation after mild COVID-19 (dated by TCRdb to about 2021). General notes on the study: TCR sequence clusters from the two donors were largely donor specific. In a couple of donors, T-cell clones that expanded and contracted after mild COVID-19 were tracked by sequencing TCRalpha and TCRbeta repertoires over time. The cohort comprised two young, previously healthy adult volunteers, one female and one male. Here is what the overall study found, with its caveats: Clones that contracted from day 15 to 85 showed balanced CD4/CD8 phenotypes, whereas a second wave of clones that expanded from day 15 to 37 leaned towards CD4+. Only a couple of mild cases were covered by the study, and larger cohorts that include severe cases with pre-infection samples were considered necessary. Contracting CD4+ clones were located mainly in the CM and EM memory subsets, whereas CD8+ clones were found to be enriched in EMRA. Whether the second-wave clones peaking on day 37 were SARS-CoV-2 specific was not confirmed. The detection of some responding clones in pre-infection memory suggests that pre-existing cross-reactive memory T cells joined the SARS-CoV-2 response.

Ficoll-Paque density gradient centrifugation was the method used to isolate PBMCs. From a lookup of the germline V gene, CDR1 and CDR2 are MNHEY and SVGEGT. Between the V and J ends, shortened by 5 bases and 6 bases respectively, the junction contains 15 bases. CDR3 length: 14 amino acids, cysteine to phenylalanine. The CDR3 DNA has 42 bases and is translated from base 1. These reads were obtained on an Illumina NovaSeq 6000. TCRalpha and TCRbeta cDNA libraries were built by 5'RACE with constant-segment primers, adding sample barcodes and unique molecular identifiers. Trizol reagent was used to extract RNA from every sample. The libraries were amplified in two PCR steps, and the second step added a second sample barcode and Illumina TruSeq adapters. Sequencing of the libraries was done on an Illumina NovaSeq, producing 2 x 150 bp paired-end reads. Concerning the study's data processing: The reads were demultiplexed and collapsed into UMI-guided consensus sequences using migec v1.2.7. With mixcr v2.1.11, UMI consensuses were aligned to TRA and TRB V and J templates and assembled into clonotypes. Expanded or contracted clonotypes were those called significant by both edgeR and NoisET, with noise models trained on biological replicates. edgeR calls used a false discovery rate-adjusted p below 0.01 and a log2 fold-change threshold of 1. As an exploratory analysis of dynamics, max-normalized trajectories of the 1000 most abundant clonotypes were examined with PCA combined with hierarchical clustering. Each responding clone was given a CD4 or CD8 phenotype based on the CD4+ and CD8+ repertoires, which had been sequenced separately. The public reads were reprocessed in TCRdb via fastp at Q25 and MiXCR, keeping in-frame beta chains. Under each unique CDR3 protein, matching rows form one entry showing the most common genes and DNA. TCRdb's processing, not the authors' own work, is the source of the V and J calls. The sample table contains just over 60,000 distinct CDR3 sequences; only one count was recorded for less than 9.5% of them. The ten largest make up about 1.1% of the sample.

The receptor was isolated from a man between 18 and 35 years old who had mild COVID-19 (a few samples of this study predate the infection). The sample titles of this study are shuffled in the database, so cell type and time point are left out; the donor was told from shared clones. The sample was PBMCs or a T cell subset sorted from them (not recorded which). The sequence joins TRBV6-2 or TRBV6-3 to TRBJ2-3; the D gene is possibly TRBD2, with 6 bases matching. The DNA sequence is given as TGTGCCAGCAGTCACCGGGACTGGTGGGATACGCAGTATTTT. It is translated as CASSHRDWWDTQYF.